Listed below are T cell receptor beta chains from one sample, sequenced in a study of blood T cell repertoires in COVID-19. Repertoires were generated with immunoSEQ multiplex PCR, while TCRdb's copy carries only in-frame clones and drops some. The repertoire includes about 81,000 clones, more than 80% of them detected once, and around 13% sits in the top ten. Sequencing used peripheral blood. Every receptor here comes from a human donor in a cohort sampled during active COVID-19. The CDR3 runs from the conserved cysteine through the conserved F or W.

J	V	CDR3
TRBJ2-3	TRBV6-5	CASRNQRGGTDTQYF
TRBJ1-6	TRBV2	CASTGGIFTLHF
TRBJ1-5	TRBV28	CASSLPFLRGTNQPQHF
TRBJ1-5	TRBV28	CASSFARQYSNQPQHF
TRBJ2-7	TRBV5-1	CASSPRSSYEQYF
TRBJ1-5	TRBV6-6	CASKIQEEPNQPQHF
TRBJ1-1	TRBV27	CASSSLQGVNTEAFF
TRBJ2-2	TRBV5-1	CASRLFGGSAGELFF
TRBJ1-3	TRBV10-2	CASSDASISGNTIYF
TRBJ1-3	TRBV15	CATSRDLSSGNTIYF
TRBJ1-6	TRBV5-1	CASSRTGANSPLHF
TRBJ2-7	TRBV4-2	CASSQTGTSAYEQYF
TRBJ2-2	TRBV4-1	CASSQTSGWAGFTGELFF
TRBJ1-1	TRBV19	CASSTGITGLVTEAFF
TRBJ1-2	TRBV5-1	CASRPGESYGYTF
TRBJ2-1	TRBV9	CASSVGGADHNEQFF
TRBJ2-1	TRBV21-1	CASSSPKRQGSKLTNEQFF
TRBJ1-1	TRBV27	CASSFDIGGTEAFF
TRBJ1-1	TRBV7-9	CASSLNTGGAGTEAFF
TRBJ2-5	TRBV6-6	CASSYKRGHQETQYF
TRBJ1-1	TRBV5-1	CASSLAWGAEAFF
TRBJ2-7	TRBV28	CASSIGSQGAREQYF